These 10 T cell receptor beta chains share one sample of origin, sequenced in a study of vaccination and CD4 T cells after COVID-19. The antigens of these receptors remain unknown. The treatment was: roughly ten-day PBMC culture with coronavirus spike peptide pools or control peptides (ViraFEST assay). Cultured CD4+ T cells had their DNA profiled by the Oncomine TCR Beta short-read assay. TCRdb re-analysed the PCR reads in MiXCR, keeping a single row per CDR3 protein. The table includes approximately 17,000 distinct CDR3 sequences, 58% detected once. Sequenced material: CD4+ T cells from blood, cultured in vitro, taken before SARS-CoV-2 vaccination. The receptors shown here come from a human donor who had recovered from COVID-19.

The rearrangement links TRBV20-1 to TRBJ1-2; tentatively, D is TRBD1 (5 bases). The germline V gene has CDR1 DFQATT and CDR2 SNEGSKA (reference sequence). V shed 1 base and J shed 5 bases, with 14 bases lying between them. The CDR3 consists of 14 residues. CDR3 nucleotides: TGCAGTGCTAGAGTCCGTCAGGGAGCTTATGGCTACACCTTC. Protein: CSARVRQGAYGYTF.

The chain combines TRBV2 with TRBJ1-2; weak D call: TRBD1 (5 bases). With 7 bases removed from V and 1 base from J, the gap between germline ends came to 13 bases. This CDR3 is built from 14 residues. Per the germline V gene, CDR1 is SNHLY and CDR2 is FYNNEI. The CDR3 protein is CASKGPGLNYGYTF. In DNA, the CDR3 is TGTGCCAGCAAGGGGCCAGGGCTTAACTATGGCTACACCTTC.

This CDR3 reads CASSLQTGSTATGELFF. DNA for the CDR3: TGTGCCAGCAGCCTCCAGACAGGGTCCACCGCCACCGGGGAGCTGTTTTTT. This chain connects TRBV3-1 to TRBJ2-2; 7 bases are a match to TRBD1. V shed 4 bases and J 4 bases; nucleotides not matched to a gene: 12. The CDR3 contains 17 residues. The germline CDR1 and CDR2 sequences are LGHDT and YNNKEL (reference sequence).

The chain links TRBV7-9 to TRBJ2-7; unclear D gene. CDR3 size: 15 residues. The ends were cut back, 6 bases at V and 7 bases at J, with 22 bases in the middle. From germline, CDR1 is SEHNR and CDR2 FQNEAQ (reference sequence). This CDR3 is CASRQNTVDSREQYF. CDR3 nucleotides: TGTGCCAGCAGACAAAATACGGTAGACTCGCGGGAGCAGTACTTC.

This chain joins TRBV2 and TRBJ2-1, with 9 bases that match TRBD2. The V gene's germline CDR1 is SNHLY and CDR2 FYNNEI. The CDR3 is 13 residues long. Unmatched junction bases numbered 8, after V lost 4 bases and J lost 13 bases. In nucleotides, the CDR3 is TGTGCCAGCAGTGTGGTGCTAGCGGGATTACAGTTCTTC. This sequence encodes CASSVVLAGLQFF.

Here the CDR3 DNA reads TGCAGTGCCACCCGACTAGCGGGAAGCTCCTACGAGCAGTACTTC. Translating it yields CSATRLAGSSYEQYF. The chain combines TRBV20-1 with TRBJ2-7; 11 positions match TRBD2. Germline CDR1 DFQATT, CDR2 SNEGSKA (reference sequence). This CDR3 is built from 15 residues. Losses at the gene ends were 6 bases for V and 0 bases for J; bases not matched to a gene: 7.

This clonotype occurred a few times. The CDR3 nucleotides read TGTGCCACCAGCAGAGGACAGGGGTCCTACGAGCAGTACTTC. It encodes CATSRGQGSYEQYF. V usage is TRBV15 and J usage is TRBJ2-7; 8 bases fit TRBD1. There are 14 residues in the CDR3. V lost 1 base and J lost 1; bases outside the gene matches: 0. Germline V gene lookup returns CDR1 LNHNV and CDR2 YYDKDF (reference sequence).

V gene TRBV6-1 combines with J gene TRBJ1-1; D not certain. The germline V gene has CDR1 MNHNS and CDR2 SASEGT. The CDR3 is made up of 15 amino acids. V was trimmed by 7 bases and J by 4 bases, leaving 19 bases between them. The CDR3 region has the DNA TGTGCCAGCACCCCCCCCCCGGAGGGAGGCACTGAAGCTTTCTTT. Encoded protein: CASTPPPEGGTEAFF.

The J gene is TRBJ2-1, the V gene TRBV20-1; D gene uncertain. The V gene lost 2 bases and the J gene lost 0 bases, with 8 bases spanning the gap. In germline, CDR1 is DFQATT, CDR2 SNEGSKA (reference sequence). The CDR3 loop spans 14 amino acids. CDR3 in DNA: TGCAGTGCTAGACGGTCCCCCTCCTACAATGAGCAGTTCTTC. Protein sequence: CSARRSPSYNEQFF.

This clonotype was seen a handful of times. The chain recombines TRBV27 with TRBJ1-1; D might be TRBD1 (6 bases). The V end lost 3 bases, the J end lost 11 bases, and 16 bases lay between the germline ends. Germline lookup yields CDR1 MNHEY and CDR2 SMNVEV (reference sequence). The CDR3 runs to 13 residues. DNA of the CDR3: TGTGCCAGCAGTTTCGTCCCGGGAAGGGGGGCTTTCTTT. This gives the protein CASSFVPGRGAFF.